This T cell receptor (beta chain) was sequenced for a study of cytomegalovirus exposure and HLA in healthy donors. CDR1 and CDR2 (germline): SNHLY, FYNNEI. Trimming cost V 8 bases and J 7 bases; bases outside gene matches: 7. This CDR3 comprises 15 residues. Sequenced by immunoSEQ multiplex PCR; TCRdb stores in-frame clones only, minus some. The sample carries fewer than 200,000 clones, approximately 90% recorded once. This sequence originates from a woman aged 25 to 45 in good health and CMV-seronegative. V is TRBV2 and J is TRBJ2-1, with 14 bases identical to TRBD2. Sequenced material: PBMCs. CDR3 in amino acids: CASLRLAGGRNEQFF. The CDR3 DNA follows: TGTGCCAGCTTGAGACTAGCGGGGGGGCGGAATGAGCAGTTCTTC.